The present entry profiles one T cell receptor beta chain with its context. The data were obtained in a study of blood T cell repertoires in COVID-19. About the research overall: Sites in the United States, Italy and Spain provided acute and convalescent COVID-19 samples.

As handled by the study authors: Scientists estimated how many nucleated cells there were by amplifying reference gene primers. Some clones are missing from TCRdb's copy, which holds only in-frame ones; the method was immunoSEQ multiplex PCR. Clonal size and the V and J genes are those of that table, whereas D and trimming came from the DNA. The sample holds tens of thousands of clones, 80% to 85% seen once. V dropped 3 bases and J dropped 1 base, with 6 bases sitting between them. CDR1 is MNHNS and CDR2 is SASEGT in the germline V gene. There are 13 residues in the CDR3. Sequences were obtained from peripheral blood. The chain employs TRBV6-1 and TRBJ1-1; D is perhaps TRBD1 (5 bases). This sequence was found in a woman older than 75 with acute or convalescent COVID-19. The CDR3 coding sequence is TGTGCCAGCAGTGATCAGGGGAACACTGAAGCTTTCTTT. This gives the protein CASSDQGNTEAFF.